Detailed here is one T cell receptor beta chain. The trim removed 7 bases at V and 2 bases at J, leaving 6 bases unmatched. Germline CDR1 SGHVS, CDR2 FQNEAQ. There are 14 residues in the CDR3. The data belong to a study of T cell clones after liver transplantation. Overall study context: Three of eight recipients were HCV-positive; others had non-autoimmune, non-viral indications.

The repertoire was sequenced with immunoSEQ multiplex PCR; TCRdb's copy has only in-frame clones and lacks some. The top ten hold under 15% of the sample, which has 50,000 or so clones, around 85% seen once. The TCR sequence derives from a human patient who received a liver transplant. The graft donor may have given rise to some T cells. V is TRBV7-8 and J is TRBJ2-7; the match to TRBD2 covers 9 bases. Sequencing was performed on CD8+ T cells from blood, taken 12 months after liver transplant. The CDR3 bases are TGTGCCAGCAACCCGGGACTAGCAGCCTACGAGCAGTACTTC. Translated: CASNPGLAAYEQYF.